This T cell receptor beta chain was sequenced for a study of Graves' ophthalmopathy and Graves' hyperthyroidism. Study summary: Stable hyperthyroidism referred to disease that showed no ophthalmopathy within 18 months of follow-up.

This clonotype has a handful of counts. Its antigen remains unidentified. RNA transcripts provided the template for amplifying TCR beta CDR3 regions. RT-PCR with HTBI primers came first, then second-round multiplex PCR. A single record per CDR3 protein comes from TCRdb applying MiXCR to the multiplex PCR reads. The table lists about 550,000 distinct CDR3 sequences, about 35% of them singletons. Study outcomes and limitations: In predicting ophthalmopathy progression, the model reached nearly 71% sensitivity and roughly 75% specificity.

J lost 7 bases, V lost 5 bases, and 11 bases had no gene match. From germline, CDR1 is SNHLY and CDR2 FYNNEI. The CDR3 runs 17 residues. Clinicians made diagnoses from clinical symptoms, serum thyroxine, TRAb, thyroid ultrasound and orbital computed tomography. This TCR was sampled from an adult man with Graves' hyperthyroidism. The rearrangement joins TRBV2 to TRBJ2-5, with 15 nucleotides matching TRBD2. Sequenced sample: peripheral blood or thyroid tissue (not recorded which). CDR3 in amino acids: CASSLRRTSGGEGTQYF. The CDR3 nucleotides are TGTGCCAGCAGTTTACGGCGGACTAGCGGGGGGGAAGGGACCCAGTACTTC. Together with reference TRBV2 and TRBJ2-5, the CDR3 gives the full variable domain: EPEVTQTPSHQVTQMGQEVILRCVPISNHLYFYWYRQILGQKVEFLVSFYNNEISEKSEIFDDQFSVERPDGSNFTLKIRSTKLEDSAMYFCASSLRRTSGGEGTQYFGPGTRLLVL.